These T cell receptor beta chains were read from a single sample in a study of T cell changes during pregnancy in multiple sclerosis. Data came from immunoSEQ multiplex PCR; TCRdb stores just in-frame clones and leaves some out. The data contain tens of thousands of clones, about 94% of them singletons. The material sequenced was CD4+ T cells from peripheral blood mononuclear cells, taken after pregnancy. The source is a female donor with multiple sclerosis, enrolled in a pregnancy study. CDR3s include the opening cysteine and the closing phenylalanine or tryptophan. The D gene is left open where the match is weak. For some rows the clone size is stated as once, few or many, or as a class when expanded; others skip it.

clone_size	j_call	d_call	v_call	cdr3_nt	cdr3_aa
once	TRBJ2-7	TRBD2	TRBV7-8	TGTGCCAGCAGCCTAGGTCTAGCGGGACTCCTTTCCTACGAGCAGTACTTC	CASSLGLAGLLSYEQYF
.	TRBJ2-5	TRBD2	TRBV29-1	TGCAGCGCCCCGGGACGCGGGGGGGAGACCCAGTACTTC	CSAPGRGGETQYF
few	TRBJ1-1	TRBD1	TRBV7-9	TGTGCCAGCAGCTTCGACAGGGGTGGGACTGAAGCTTTCTTT	CASSFDRGGTEAFF
.	TRBJ1-1	.	TRBV5-6	TGTGCCAGCAGCTGGGGGGGGGCCACTGAAGCTTTCTTT	CASSWGGATEAFF
.	TRBJ2-3	.	TRBV9	TGTGCCAGCAGCGGCAGACTAGGGGGCACAGATACGCAGTATTTT	CASSGRLGGTDTQYF
.	TRBJ2-1	.	TRBV14	TGTGCCAGCAGCCAGCAAACAGGGTTCGGAAATGAGCAGTTCTTC	CASSQQTGFGNEQFF
.	TRBJ2-2	TRBD1	TRBV13	TGTGCCACATCAGGACAGGCTCCCGTCGGGGAGCTGTTTTTT	CATSGQAPVGELFF
.	TRBJ2-2	.	TRBV12-2	TGTGCAAGTCGCTTCGTCACGCAGGCCGGGGAGCTGTTTTTT	CASRFVTQAGELFF
.	TRBJ2-3	.	TRBV7-2	TGTGCCAGCAGCCCCGGGGCGGGGTCCACAGATACGCAGTATTTT	CASSPGAGSTDTQYF
.	TRBJ2-5	TRBD1	TRBV11-2	TGTGCCAGCAGCTTAAAAGGACAGGCCCCTCGGGGAGAGACCCAGTACTTC	CASSLKGQAPRGETQYF
.	TRBJ2-2	TRBD1	TRBV7-7	TGTGCTAGCAGCAAGACAGGGGGCGCCGCTCATAACACCGGGGAGCTGTTTTTT	CASSKTGGAAHNTGELFF
.	TRBJ2-7	.	TRBV5-1	TGCGCCAGCAGCCCAAAGTATGGTAGGAGATCCTCCTACGAGCAGTACTTC	CASSPKYGRRSSYEQYF
.	TRBJ2-7	.	TRBV5-1	TGCGCCAGCAGCGTGGACGGGATCTCCTACGAGCAGTACTTC	CASSVDGISYEQYF
once	TRBJ2-3	TRBD2	TRBV4-2	TGTGCCAGCAGCCAAGTCCAGGCTAGCGGGGATAGCACAGATACGCAGTATTTT	CASSQVQASGDSTDTQYF
.	TRBJ2-7	.	TRBV14	TGTGCCAGCAGCCAAGTCCGGGACACGGCCTACGAGCAGTACTTC	CASSQVRDTAYEQYF
once	TRBJ1-2	TRBD1	TRBV6-6	TGTGCCAGCACCGCACGGGGACAGGGTGATTATGGCTACACCTTC	CASTARGQGDYGYTF
once	TRBJ1-1	.	TRBV28	TGTGCCAGCAGTTTAGACCCCAGGCTGAACACTGAAGCTTTCTTT	CASSLDPRLNTEAFF
.	TRBJ2-5	TRBD2	TRBV7-8	TGTGCCAGCAGCTTATTGATGAGGACTAGCGGGAGACTACAAGAGACCCAGTACTTC	CASSLLMRTSGRLQETQYF
.	TRBJ2-3	.	TRBV7-9	TGTGCCAGCAGCTCCTTGTTCGACAGTGACACAGATACGCAGTATTTT	CASSSLFDSDTDTQYF
.	TRBJ1-5	TRBD1	TRBV18	TGTGCCAGCTCACCAAAGTTTGCGACAGGGGATTCGTATCAGCCCCAGCATTTT	CASSPKFATGDSYQPQHF
.	TRBJ1-4	.	TRBV5-6	TGTGCCAGCAGCTTGCTTCACAGGGCTAATGAAAAACTGTTTTTT	CASSLLHRANEKLFF
.	TRBJ2-7	.	TRBV11-3	TGTGCCAGCAGCCGGACCGCGGGTTACGAGCAGTACTTC	CASSRTAGYEQYF
once	TRBJ2-1	TRBD2	TRBV27	TGTGCCAGCAGTTTGATAGCGGGAACCTCCAATGAGCAGTTCTTC	CASSLIAGTSNEQFF
.	TRBJ2-3	.	TRBV5-1	TGCGCCAGCCACTACACCCGCGGGATGCAGTATTTT	CASHYTRGMQYF
.	TRBJ1-5	.	TRBV15	TGTGCCACCAGCAGAGAGGGGATGCAGGGTGGTAATCAGCCCCAGCATTTT	CATSREGMQGGNQPQHF
once	TRBJ1-2	.	TRBV18	TGTGCCAGCTCACCAAACAGCCTCCCCGGTGGCTACACCTTC	CASSPNSLPGGYTF
.	TRBJ2-7	.	TRBV7-8	TGTGCCAGCAGCTTAGGTCACAGAGCCTACGAGCAGTACTTC	CASSLGHRAYEQYF
.	TRBJ1-2	.	TRBV6-1	TGTGCCAGCAGTGAAGCTGGACAAAACTATGGCTACACCTTC	CASSEAGQNYGYTF
.	TRBJ2-5	.	TRBV7-9	TGTGCCAGCAGGCGGACCTCCCAGGGGACCCAGTACTTC	CASRRTSQGTQYF
.	TRBJ2-3	.	TRBV18	TGTGCCAGCTCACCTATTGGATGGGGCCAAAACACAGATACGCAGTATTTT	CASSPIGWGQNTDTQYF
.	TRBJ2-5	.	TRBV27	TGTGCCAGCAGTTCTATAACGGGTCAAGGAGGGACCCAGTACTTC	CASSSITGQGGTQYF